This record looks at one TCR beta chain sequence and its context. The antigen is undetermined. Noted time point: pretreatment peripheral blood. The patients had locally advanced or metastatic urothelial carcinoma. The data were taken from a study of PD-L1 blockade in urothelial cancer. Study-wide context: A median blood sample held roughly 150,000 T cells and around 80,000 unique TCRs.

Synthetic TCR analog templates were spiked into all PCRs individually. Clones were sequenced by immunoSEQ multiplex PCR, and TCRdb holds only the in-frame ones, with some missing. The data show roughly 67,000 clones, approximately 84% seen once. General study findings and limits: Below-median blood TCR clonality before treatment forecast better survival.

Germline V gene sequence: CDR1 LNHDA, CDR2 SQIVND (reference sequence). CDR3 length: 13 amino acids. Deletions cut 6 bases from V and 4 bases from J, with 12 bases between. The sample was PBMCs, taken around atezolizumab (anti-PD-L1) treatment. The chain combines TRBV19 with TRBJ2-5, with D possibly TRBD2 on 6 matching bases. The source is a man aged 55 to 70 with urothelial cancer. CDR3 region: CASRDYVRETQYF. In nucleotides, the CDR3 is TGTGCCAGTAGGGACTACGTCCGAGAGACCCAGTACTTC.